These T cell receptor beta chains were read from a single sample in a study of cytomegalovirus exposure and HLA in healthy donors. Here immunoSEQ multiplex PCR was the method, and the copy in TCRdb shows in-frame clones only, minus some. The sample lists about 130,000 clones; roughly 68% were seen once. The material sequenced was PBMCs. Receptors originate from a woman between 50 and 59 years old in good health and CMV-seropositive. CDR3s include the opening cysteine and the closing phenylalanine or tryptophan. The order of the fields is clone size, V gene, D gene, J gene, CDR3 DNA, CDR3 protein. D genes are given only for firm matches. Clone sizes are given selectively: once, few, many, or a class where the clone is expanded.

size: -
V: TRBV9
D: -
J: TRBJ2-7
DNA: TGTGCCAGCAGCGTAGTGGGCAACTCCTACGAGCAGTACTTC
CDR3: CASSVVGNSYEQYF

size: -
V: TRBV5-1
D: -
J: TRBJ2-5
DNA: TGCGCCAGCAGTTTGACAGTAGAAGAGACCCAGTACTTC
CDR3: CASSLTVEETQYF

size: once
V: TRBV28
D: -
J: TRBJ2-5
DNA: TGTGCCAGCAGTTTAGGAAGACAGAGGGAGACCCAGTACTTC
CDR3: CASSLGRQRETQYF

size: few
V: TRBV9
D: -
J: TRBJ2-1
DNA: TGTGCCAGCAGAGAGGGGGACTACAATGAGCAGTTCTTC
CDR3: CASREGDYNEQFF

size: few
V: TRBV7-9
D: TRBD2
J: TRBJ2-5
DNA: TGTGCCAGCAGCCTCGGAGGGACTAGCGGGGGAGAGACCCAGTACTTC
CDR3: CASSLGGTSGGETQYF

size: few
V: TRBV4-1
D: TRBD2
J: TRBJ2-5
DNA: TGCGCCAGCAGTCCAATAACTAGCGGGGGACAAGAGACCCAGTACTTC
CDR3: CASSPITSGGQETQYF

size: -
V: TRBV5-1
D: -
J: TRBJ2-6
DNA: TGCGCCAGCAGCTTGGGACACTCTGGGGCCAACGTCCTGACTTTC
CDR3: CASSLGHSGANVLTF

size: -
V: TRBV19
D: TRBD2
J: TRBJ2-5
DNA: TGTGCCAGTAGTATAGGACTAGCGGGGGGGCTAAGGTGGGGAGAGACCCAGTACTTC
CDR3: CASSIGLAGGLRWGETQYF

size: -
V: TRBV7-9
D: -
J: TRBJ2-5
DNA: TGTGCCGTACGAAGACAGGCCCAAGAGACCCAGTACTTC
CDR3: CAVRRQAQETQYF

size: -
V: TRBV28
D: -
J: TRBJ2-7
DNA: TGTGCCAGCATAGGGGGGGCAGGGGAGGGTTACGAGCAGTACTTC
CDR3: CASIGGAGEGYEQYF

size: -
V: TRBV11-1
D: TRBD1
J: TRBJ2-1
DNA: TGTGCCAGCAGCGTCGACAGGGAAAATGAGCAGTTCTTC
CDR3: CASSVDRENEQFF

size: few
V: TRBV7-9
D: TRBD2
J: TRBJ2-5
DNA: TGTTCCAGCAGCCTCTTTGGGGGGGTCGAAGAGACCCAGTACTTC
CDR3: CSSSLFGGVEETQYF

size: -
V: TRBV11-2
D: -
J: TRBJ1-1
DNA: TGTGCCAGCAGCCCCGGGAGTCACGTTGAAGCTTTCTTT
CDR3: CASSPGSHVEAFF

size: -
V: TRBV6-5
D: -
J: TRBJ1-2
DNA: TGTGCCAGCACACGAGGAAAAGACTACACCTTC
CDR3: CASTRGKDYTF

size: -
V: TRBV28
D: TRBD1
J: TRBJ1-2
DNA: TGTGCCAGCAGTTTTCCCCCGGGACAGGGGAACTATGGCTACACCTTC
CDR3: CASSFPPGQGNYGYTF

size: -
V: TRBV6-1
D: -
J: TRBJ1-5
DNA: TGTGCCAGCGAAGAGATTTGGAGCAATCAGCCCCAGCATTTT
CDR3: CASEEIWSNQPQHF

size: -
V: TRBV7-9
D: TRBD1
J: TRBJ2-1
DNA: TGTGCCAGCAGCTTAGGCCTGGACAGGGGACCCAACAATGAGCAGTTCTTC
CDR3: CASSLGLDRGPNNEQFF

size: -
V: TRBV5-3
D: -
J: TRBJ2-2
DNA: TGTGCCAGAAGCTTGGTAGTGCTCACCGGGGAGCTGTTTTTT
CDR3: CARSLVVLTGELFF

size: -
V: TRBV27
D: -
J: TRBJ2-1
DNA: TGTGCCAGCAGACACCTACTAAGCTCCTACAATGAGCAGTTCTTC
CDR3: CASRHLLSSYNEQFF

size: -
V: TRBV2
D: -
J: TRBJ2-7
DNA: TGTGCCAGCAGTGAAGTTGGGTTTGGGCAGCTCTACGAGCAGTACTTC
CDR3: CASSEVGFGQLYEQYF

size: few
V: TRBV11-3
D: TRBD2
J: TRBJ2-3
DNA: TGTGCCAGCAGCGTAGCGGGGGGGTCAGATACGCAGTATTTT
CDR3: CASSVAGGSDTQYF

size: -
V: TRBV4-3
D: -
J: TRBJ1-4
DNA: TGCGCCAGCAGCCAAGATATTTTGCTTAGGGGGGGAGGGTATGAAAAACTGTTTTTT
CDR3: CASSQDILLRGGGYEKLFF

size: once
V: TRBV7-9
D: TRBD1
J: TRBJ1-5
DNA: TGTGCCAGCAGCCCCCGGGACAGGGTTGGTCAGCCCCAGCATTTT
CDR3: CASSPRDRVGQPQHF

size: once
V: TRBV11-1
D: -
J: TRBJ2-4
DNA: TGTGCCAGCAGCTTAGCGGGGGCTCACATTCAGTACTTC
CDR3: CASSLAGAHIQYF

size: -
V: TRBV9
D: -
J: TRBJ2-3
DNA: TGTGCCAGCAGCGTAGTGCCGGGGTCAGATACGCAGTATTTT
CDR3: CASSVVPGSDTQYF

size: -
V: TRBV11-2
D: -
J: TRBJ2-2
DNA: TGTGCCAGCAGAGGGATTGGACATTCCGGGAACACCGGGGAGCTGTTTTTT
CDR3: CASRGIGHSGNTGELFF

size: -
V: TRBV7-9
D: -
J: TRBJ1-2
DNA: TGTGCCAGCAGCCTTCAGGGGTACGGCTACACCTTC
CDR3: CASSLQGYGYTF

size: few
V: TRBV25-1
D: -
J: TRBJ1-2
DNA: TGTGCCAGCAGTGTACTCAGGGGCGGCGGCTACACCTTC
CDR3: CASSVLRGGGYTF

size: -
V: TRBV7-2
D: -
J: TRBJ2-2
DNA: TGTGCCAGCAGCTTAGTCCCCTGGGGGGCCGGGGAGCTGTTTTTT
CDR3: CASSLVPWGAGELFF

size: -
V: TRBV5-1
D: -
J: TRBJ1-3
DNA: TGCGCCAGCAGTAACGGGGGAGCTGGAAACACCATATATTTT
CDR3: CASSNGGAGNTIYF

size: -
V: TRBV5-1
D: TRBD2
J: TRBJ2-1
DNA: TGCGCCAGCAGCCTTGGACTAGCGGGATTCCGGTTCTTC
CDR3: CASSLGLAGFRFF

size: -
V: TRBV7-2
D: TRBD2
J: TRBJ2-1
DNA: TGTGCCAGCAGCTTAGTCGGGACTAGTATCAATGAGCAGTTCTTC
CDR3: CASSLVGTSINEQFF